This TCR beta chain is from a study of response to subunit inactivated influenza vaccine listed by TCRdb under 2018. For the wider study: Deep quantitative T cell receptor repertoire profiling was used in the study to track responses to a trivalent subunit inactivated influenza vaccine. Here is what the overall study found, with its caveats: According to the authors, only a limited number of new T cells may be recruited by each seasonal influenza vaccination.

The method was RT-PCR. The sequencer was an Illumina HiSeq 2500. TCRdb redid the processing of the public reads, applying fastp at Q25 and MiXCR, and retained in-frame beta chains. Rows with one shared CDR3 protein collapse into an entry with the most common genes and DNA. This sample holds about 650,000 distinct CDR3 sequences; approximately 14% were observed only once. The top ten constitute 11% of the sample. This clonotype was seen only a few times. Its cognate antigen has yet to be identified. No base quality information exists; no much larger clone differs at one position. V drops 5 bases and J drops 9 bases, leaving 10 bases in between. Its CDR3 holds 12 amino acids, cysteine through phenylalanine. Just the 36-base CDR3 DNA is kept, in frame starting at base 1. In the germline V gene, CDR1 corresponds to SGHTA and CDR2 to FQGNSA.

The specimen comprised PBMCs from blood, sampled about 12 days after vaccination. This TCR was recovered from a man aged 45-65 years who received an inactivated influenza vaccine. Donor details come from another sample of the same person, matched by shared clones. The rearrangement joined TRBV7-2 to TRBJ1-4; the D gene assignment is ambiguous. CDR3 reads: CASSPPEKKLFF. The nucleotides read TGTGCCAGCAGCCCTCCAGAGAAAAAACTGTTTTTT.